This TCR beta chain derives from a study of blood T cells in healthy people across ages. Donor samples were obtained from healthy Caucasian individuals from Russia, aged roughly 6 to 90. Germline lookup yields CDR1 DFQATT and CDR2 SNEGSKA (reference sequence). Trimming took 1 base from V and 5 from J; bases not matched to a gene: 1. This CDR3 is built from 12 residues. For the second PCR, which ran for roughly 6 to 11 cycles, a sample-barcoded 5' primer and a J-beta primer mix were used. TCRdb reprocessed the 5' RACE reads with MiXCR, giving one entry per CDR3 protein. The repertoire consists of over 1.5 million distinct CDR3 sequences, with about 50% occurring once and the leading ten covering approximately 2.1%.

The chain employs TRBV20-1 and TRBJ2-5; TRBD1 matches 7 bases. Source material: blood. The TCR was taken from a woman aged 40 to 49 in good health. CDR3 coding DNA: TGCAGTGCTAGAGTACAGGGGGAGACCCAGTACTTC. Translation: CSARVQGETQYF.